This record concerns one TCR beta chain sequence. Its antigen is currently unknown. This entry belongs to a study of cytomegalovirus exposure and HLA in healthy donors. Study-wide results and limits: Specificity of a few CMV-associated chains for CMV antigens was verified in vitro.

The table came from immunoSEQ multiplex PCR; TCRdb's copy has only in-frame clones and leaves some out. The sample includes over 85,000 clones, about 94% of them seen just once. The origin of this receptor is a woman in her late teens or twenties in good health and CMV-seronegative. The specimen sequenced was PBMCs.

The DNA of the CDR3 is TGTGCCAGCAGTGTGGCGACTAGCGGCTACGAGCAGTACTTC. Residues: CASSVATSGYEQYF. V gene TRBV6-1 combines with J gene TRBJ2-5, with TRBD2 identical over 9 bases. The J call may be incorrect, as the DNA end agrees better with TRBJ2-7. There are 14 residues in the CDR3. Germline CDR1 is MNHNS and CDR2 is SASEGT.